This T cell receptor (beta chain) was found in a study of identical twins. TCRdb re-analysed the 5' RACE reads in MiXCR, keeping a single row per CDR3 protein. The sample lists roughly 630,000 distinct CDR3 sequences, about 7.1% seen once, with over 1.5% in the top ten. Germline CDR1 and CDR2: SGHTA and FQGTGA. The ends lost 4 bases at V and 6 bases at J; junction bases unmatched: 15. The CDR3 length is 19 residues. For this clonotype: Its target is not known.

Study-level points and caveats: The more abundant beta clonotypes in cord blood had fewer insertions, and memory repertoires did not show this. Invariant cells of the MAIT and iNKT types might have partly distorted the zero-insertion analyses. The authors drew conclusions from cross-sectional statistical analysis rather than following the same donors.

These data are also associated with another study on yellow fever vaccine responses in identical twins. That publication notes: Among the twins, the vaccine T cell response reportedly seemed partly convergent and partly personalized.

Source material: PBMCs. The sequence derives from a woman aged 18-29 years in good health. The chain links TRBV7-3 to TRBJ2-3; 14 nucleotides match TRBD2. The CDR3 DNA reads TGTGCCAGCAGCTACCGGGACAGGGGACTAGCGGGAGTACCGGATACGCAGTATTTT. Translating it yields CASSYRDRGLAGVPDTQYF.